This TCR beta chain originates from a study of CXCR3-negative and CXCR3-positive naive CD8 T cells. Study results and limitations: Higher TRB CDR3 hydrophobicity marked CXCR3-positive naive cells relative to CXCR3-negative naive cells.

5' RACE that incorporated UMI labels was used to prepare the TRB cDNA libraries. From the 5' RACE reads, TCRdb lists one entry per CDR3 protein and no DNA. This table lists approximately 140,000 distinct CDR3 sequences. A remark on this clonotype: Its antigen is not known.

Germline V gives CDR1 SQVTM, CDR2 ANQGSEA. The CDR3 has 12 amino acids. Sample: naive CXCR3+ CD8+ T cells from blood. Subset defined: CD45RO-CCR7+CD27+CD95- naive CD8+ T cells expressing CXCR3 (TNR3+). This sequence originates from a human donor in good health. Some clones in this sample may be carry-over from other donors' samples. The chain combines TRBV29-1 with TRBJ2-7; the TCRdb D gene call, TRBD1, has no DNA to confirm it. CDR3 region: CSPWDSSYEQYF.